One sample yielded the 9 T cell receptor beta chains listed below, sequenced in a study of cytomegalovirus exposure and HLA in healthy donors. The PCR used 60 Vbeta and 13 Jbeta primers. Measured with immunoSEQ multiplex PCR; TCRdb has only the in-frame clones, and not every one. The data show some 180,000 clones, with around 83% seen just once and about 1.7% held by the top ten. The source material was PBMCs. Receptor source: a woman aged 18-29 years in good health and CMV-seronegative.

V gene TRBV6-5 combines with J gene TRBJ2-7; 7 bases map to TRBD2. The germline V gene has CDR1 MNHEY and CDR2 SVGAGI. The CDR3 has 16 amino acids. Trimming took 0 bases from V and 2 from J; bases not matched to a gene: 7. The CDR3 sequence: CASSYSESSGAYEQYF. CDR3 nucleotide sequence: TGTGCCAGCAGTTACTCGGAGTCTAGCGGCGCCTACGAGCAGTACTTC.

CDR3: CASSLVPPTSGTLSTDTQYF. DNA for the CDR3: TGTGCCAGCAGCTTAGTCCCTCCGACTAGCGGGACCCTTAGCACAGATACGCAGTATTTT. The chain is built from TRBV7-6 and TRBJ2-3; 11 bases are a match to TRBD2. The CDR3 is 20 amino acids. Germline CDR1 reads SGHVS; CDR2 reads FNYEAQ. V was clipped by 1 base and J by 0 bases; unmatched bases: 12.

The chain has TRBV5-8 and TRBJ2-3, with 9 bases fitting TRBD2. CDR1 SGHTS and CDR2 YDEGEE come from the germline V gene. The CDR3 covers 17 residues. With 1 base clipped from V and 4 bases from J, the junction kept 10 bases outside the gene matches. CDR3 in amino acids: CASSLIEMREGADTQYF. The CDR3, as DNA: TGTGCCAGCAGCTTGATTGAGATGCGGGAGGGGGCAGATACGCAGTATTTT.

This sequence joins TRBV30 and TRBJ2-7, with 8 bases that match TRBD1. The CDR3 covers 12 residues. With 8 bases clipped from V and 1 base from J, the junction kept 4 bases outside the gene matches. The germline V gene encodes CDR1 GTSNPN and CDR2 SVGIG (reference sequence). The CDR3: CARQGNSYEQYF. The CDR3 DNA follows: TGTGCCCGACAGGGGAATTCCTACGAGCAGTACTTC.

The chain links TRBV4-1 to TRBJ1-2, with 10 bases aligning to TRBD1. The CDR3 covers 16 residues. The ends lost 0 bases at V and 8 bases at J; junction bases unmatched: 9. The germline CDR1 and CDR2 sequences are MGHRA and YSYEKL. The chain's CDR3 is CASSQDPRDRGGGYTF. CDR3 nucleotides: TGCGCCAGCAGCCAAGACCCCCGGGACAGGGGAGGAGGCTACACCTTC.

In DNA form, the CDR3 reads TGCGCCAGCAGCTGGCGGGAGGGTTTGGACACTGAAGCTTTCTTT. Translated: CASSWREGLDTEAFF. The gene calls are TRBV5-1 and TRBJ1-1; D is unresolved. This CDR3 is built from 15 residues. Trimming took off 3 bases at V and 3 bases at J, with 15 bases between the two ends. Germline values: CDR1 SGHRS, CDR2 YFSETQ.

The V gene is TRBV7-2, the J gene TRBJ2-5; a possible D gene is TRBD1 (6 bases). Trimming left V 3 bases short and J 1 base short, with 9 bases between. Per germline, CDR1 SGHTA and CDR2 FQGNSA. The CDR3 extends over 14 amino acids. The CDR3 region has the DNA TGTGCCAGCAGCTTGGGGGCAGTCCAAGAGACCCAGTACTTC. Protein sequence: CASSLGAVQETQYF.

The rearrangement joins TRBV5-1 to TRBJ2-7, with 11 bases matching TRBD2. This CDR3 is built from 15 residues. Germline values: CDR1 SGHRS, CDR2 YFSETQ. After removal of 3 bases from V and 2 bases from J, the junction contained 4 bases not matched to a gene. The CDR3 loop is CASSSLAGAAYEQYF. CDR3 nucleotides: TGCGCCAGCAGCTCACTAGCGGGAGCTGCCTACGAGCAGTACTTC.

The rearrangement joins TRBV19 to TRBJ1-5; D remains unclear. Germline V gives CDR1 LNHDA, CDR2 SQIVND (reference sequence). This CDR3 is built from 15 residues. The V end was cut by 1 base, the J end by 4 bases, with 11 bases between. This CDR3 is CASSIAPGFNQPQHF. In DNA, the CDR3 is TGTGCCAGTAGTATAGCTCCGGGGTTTAATCAGCCCCAGCATTTT.